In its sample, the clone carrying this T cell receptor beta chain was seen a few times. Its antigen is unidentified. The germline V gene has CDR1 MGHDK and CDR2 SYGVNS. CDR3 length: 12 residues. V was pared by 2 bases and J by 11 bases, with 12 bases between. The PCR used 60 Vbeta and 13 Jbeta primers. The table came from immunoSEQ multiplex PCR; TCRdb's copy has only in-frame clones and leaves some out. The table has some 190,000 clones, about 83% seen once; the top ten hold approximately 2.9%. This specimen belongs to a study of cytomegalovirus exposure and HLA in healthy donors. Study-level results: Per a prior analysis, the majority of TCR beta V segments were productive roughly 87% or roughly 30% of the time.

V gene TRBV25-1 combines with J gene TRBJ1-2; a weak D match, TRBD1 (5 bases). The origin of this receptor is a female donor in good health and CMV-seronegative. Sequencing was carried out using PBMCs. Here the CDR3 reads CASSENRLEYTF. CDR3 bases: TGTGCCAGCAGTGAAAACAGGTTGGAGTACACCTTC.